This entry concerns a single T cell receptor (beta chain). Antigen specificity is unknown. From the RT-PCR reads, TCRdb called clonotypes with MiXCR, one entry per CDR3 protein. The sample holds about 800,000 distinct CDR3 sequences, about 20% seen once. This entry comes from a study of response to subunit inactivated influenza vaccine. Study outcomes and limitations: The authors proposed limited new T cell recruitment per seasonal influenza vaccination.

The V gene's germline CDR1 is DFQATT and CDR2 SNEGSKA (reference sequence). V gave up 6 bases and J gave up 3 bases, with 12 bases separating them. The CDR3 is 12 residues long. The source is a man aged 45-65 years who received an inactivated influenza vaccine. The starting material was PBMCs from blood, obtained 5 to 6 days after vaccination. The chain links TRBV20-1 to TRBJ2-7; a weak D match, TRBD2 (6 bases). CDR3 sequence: CSAPGLFYEQYF. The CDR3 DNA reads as TGCAGTGCCCCGGGACTGTTCTACGAGCAGTACTTC.